This T cell receptor (beta chain) emerged from a study of T cell repertoires in cytomegalovirus infection. On the study more broadly: Matching HLA type and CMV infection were both indicated by public TCR beta signatures. Study-level results: CMV carriers having the relevant HLA were flagged by cumulative public TCR beta family frequency.

With regard to this clonotype: Antigen specificity is unknown.

TCRdb fed the reads into MiXCR, producing one record per CDR3 protein. The table records around 440,000 distinct CDR3 sequences, about 11% of them present only once. The CDR3 spans 16 residues. Trimming took off 2 bases at V and 8 bases at J, with 19 bases between the two ends. Germline CDR1 MDHEN, CDR2 SYDVKM. The origin of this receptor is a human donor in good health (CMV status not recorded). Some clones in this sample may be carry-over from other donors' samples. Source material: PBMCs. The J gene is TRBJ1-3, the V gene TRBV28, with TRBD1 as a possible D gene (5 bases). The CDR3 coding sequence is TGTGCCAGCAGTTTAAGCGGGATCGGGACGACGGACACCATATATTTT. Translating it yields CASSLSGIGTTDTIYF.